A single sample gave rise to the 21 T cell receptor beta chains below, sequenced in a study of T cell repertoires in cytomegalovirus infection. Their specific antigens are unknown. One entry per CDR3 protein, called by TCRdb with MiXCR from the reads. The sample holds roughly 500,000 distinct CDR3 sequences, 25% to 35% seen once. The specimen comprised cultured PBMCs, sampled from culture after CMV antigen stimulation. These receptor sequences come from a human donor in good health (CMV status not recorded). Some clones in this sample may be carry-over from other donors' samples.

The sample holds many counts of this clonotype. CDR3 amino acids: CASSQGTSGGYEQYV. CDR3 nucleotides: TGCGCCAGCAGCCAAGGCACTAGCGGGGGCTACGAGCAGTACGTC. The chain couples TRBV4-1 to TRBJ2-7, with 11 bases identical to TRBD2. Trimming at V came to 1 base and at J to 3 bases, leaving 2 bases not matched to a gene. CDR1 and CDR2 from the germline V gene are MGHRA and YSYEKL. The CDR3 spans 15 residues.

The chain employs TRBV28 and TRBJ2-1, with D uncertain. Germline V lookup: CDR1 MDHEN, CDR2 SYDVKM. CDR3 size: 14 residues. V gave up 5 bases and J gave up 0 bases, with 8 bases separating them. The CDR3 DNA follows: TGTGCCAGCAGTCCTATGAGCTCCTACAATGAGCAGTTCTTC. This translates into CASSPMSSYNEQFF.

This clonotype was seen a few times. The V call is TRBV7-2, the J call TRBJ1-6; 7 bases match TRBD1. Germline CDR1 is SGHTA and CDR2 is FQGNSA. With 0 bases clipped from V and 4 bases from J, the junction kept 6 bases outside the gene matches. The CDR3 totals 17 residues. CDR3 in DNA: TGTGCCAGCAGCTTAGCGGAGAGGGACAGTTATAATTCACCCCTCCACTTT. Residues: CASSLAERDSYNSPLHF.

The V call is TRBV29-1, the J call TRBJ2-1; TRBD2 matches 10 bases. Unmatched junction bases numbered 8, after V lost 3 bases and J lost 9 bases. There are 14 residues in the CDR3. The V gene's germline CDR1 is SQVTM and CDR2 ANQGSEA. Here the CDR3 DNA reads TGCAGCGTTGATCTAGCGGGAGTGAGGGGTGAGCAGTTCTTC. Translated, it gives CSVDLAGVRGEQFF.

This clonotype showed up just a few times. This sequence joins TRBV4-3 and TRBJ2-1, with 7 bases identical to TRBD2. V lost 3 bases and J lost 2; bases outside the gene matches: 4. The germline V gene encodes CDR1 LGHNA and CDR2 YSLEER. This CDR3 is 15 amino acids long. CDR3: CASSQWGGTYNEQFF. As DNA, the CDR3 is TGCGCCAGCAGCCAGTGGGGGGGGACCTACAATGAGCAGTTCTTC.

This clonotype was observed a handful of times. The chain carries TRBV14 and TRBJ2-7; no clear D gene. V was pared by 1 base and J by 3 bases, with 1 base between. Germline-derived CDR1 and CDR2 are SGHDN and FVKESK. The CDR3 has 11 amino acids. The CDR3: CASSQVYEQYF. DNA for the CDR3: TGTGCCAGCAGCCAAGTCTACGAGCAGTACTTC.

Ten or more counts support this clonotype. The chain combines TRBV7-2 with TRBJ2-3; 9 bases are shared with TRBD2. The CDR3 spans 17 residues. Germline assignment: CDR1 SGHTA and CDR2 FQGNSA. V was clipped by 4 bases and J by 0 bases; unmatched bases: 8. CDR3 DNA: TGTGCCAGCAGCTCAGTAGCGGGAGCATACAGCACAGATACGCAGTATTTT. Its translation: CASSSVAGAYSTDTQYF.

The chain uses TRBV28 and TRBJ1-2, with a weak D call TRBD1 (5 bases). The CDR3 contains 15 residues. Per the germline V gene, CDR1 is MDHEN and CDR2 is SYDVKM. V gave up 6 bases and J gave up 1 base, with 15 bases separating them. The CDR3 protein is CASSPEQAHNYGYTF. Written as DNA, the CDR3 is TGTGCCAGCAGCCCCGAACAGGCCCATAACTATGGCTACACCTTC.

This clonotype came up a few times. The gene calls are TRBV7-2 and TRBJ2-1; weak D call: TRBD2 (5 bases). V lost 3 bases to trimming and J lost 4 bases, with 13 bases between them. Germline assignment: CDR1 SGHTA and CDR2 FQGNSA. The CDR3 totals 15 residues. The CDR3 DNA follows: TGTGCCAGCAGCTTTGTGGCAGCGGAATACAATGAGCAGTTCTTC. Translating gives CASSFVAAEYNEQFF. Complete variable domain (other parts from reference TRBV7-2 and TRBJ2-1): GAGVSQSPSNKVTEKGKDVELRCDPISGHTALYWYRQSLGQGLEFLIYFQGNSAPDKSGLPSDRFSAERTGGSVSTLTIQRTQQEDSAVYLCASSFVAAEYNEQFFGPGTRLTVL.

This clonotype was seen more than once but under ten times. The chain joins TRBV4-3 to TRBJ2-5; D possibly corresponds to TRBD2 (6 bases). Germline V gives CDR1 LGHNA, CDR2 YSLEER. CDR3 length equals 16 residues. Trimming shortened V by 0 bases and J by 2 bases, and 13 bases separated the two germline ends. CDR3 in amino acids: CASSQDGASDQETQYF. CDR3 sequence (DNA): TGCGCCAGCAGCCAAGATGGGGCTAGCGATCAAGAGACCCAGTACTTC.

This CDR3 reads CASRVGTVNQPQHF. DNA of the CDR3: TGTGCCAGCAGGGTTGGGACAGTGAATCAGCCCCAGCATTTT. The J gene is TRBJ1-5, the V gene TRBV12-3 or TRBV12-4; 7 bases are shared with TRBD1. The CDR3 is 14 residues long. Germline trimming cut 6 bases from V and 4 bases from J; bases unmatched to any gene: 6.

The CDR3 nucleotides are TGTGCCACCGCAGAGGGGTGGCAAGAGACCCAGTACTTC. As protein: CATAEGWQETQYF. This chain links TRBV24-1 with TRBJ2-5; either TRBD1 or TRBD2 may supply D (5 bases each). V was clipped by 9 bases and J by 2 bases, with 12 bases between them. The CDR3 runs 13 residues. CDR1 is KGHDR, CDR2 SFDVKD, per germline.

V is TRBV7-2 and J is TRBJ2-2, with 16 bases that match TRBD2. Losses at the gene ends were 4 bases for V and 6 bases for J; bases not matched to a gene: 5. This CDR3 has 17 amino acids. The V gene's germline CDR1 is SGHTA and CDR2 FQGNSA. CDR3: CASSSGLAGGKAGELFF. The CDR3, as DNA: TGTGCCAGCAGCTCGGGACTAGCGGGAGGGAAGGCCGGGGAGCTGTTTTTT.

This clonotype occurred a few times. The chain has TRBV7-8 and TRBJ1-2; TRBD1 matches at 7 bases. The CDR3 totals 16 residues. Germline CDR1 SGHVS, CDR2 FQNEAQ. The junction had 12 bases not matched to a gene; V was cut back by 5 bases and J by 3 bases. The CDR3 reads CASSRQGSHLDYGYTF. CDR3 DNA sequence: TGTGCCAGCAGCCGACAGGGTAGCCACCTAGACTATGGCTACACCTTC.

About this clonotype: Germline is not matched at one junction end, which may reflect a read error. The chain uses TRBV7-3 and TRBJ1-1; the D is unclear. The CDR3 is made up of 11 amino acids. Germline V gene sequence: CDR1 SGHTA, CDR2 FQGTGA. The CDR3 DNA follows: TGTGCCAGCAGCCGCCCGGTGGAAGTTTTCTTT. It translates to CASSRPVEVFF.

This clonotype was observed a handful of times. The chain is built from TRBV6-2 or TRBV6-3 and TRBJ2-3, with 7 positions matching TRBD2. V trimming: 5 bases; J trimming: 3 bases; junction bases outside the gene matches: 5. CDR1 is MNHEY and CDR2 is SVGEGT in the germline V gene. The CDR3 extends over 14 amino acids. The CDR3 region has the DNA TGTGCCAGCAGTCTAGCGGAGGGGACAGATACGCAGTATTTT. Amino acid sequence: CASSLAEGTDTQYF.

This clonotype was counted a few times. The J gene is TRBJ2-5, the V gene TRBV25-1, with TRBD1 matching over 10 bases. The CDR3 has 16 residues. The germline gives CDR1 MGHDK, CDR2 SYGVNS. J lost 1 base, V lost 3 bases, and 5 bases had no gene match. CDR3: CASSDPGTGVQETQYF. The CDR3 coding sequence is TGTGCCAGCAGTGATCCTGGGACAGGGGTCCAAGAGACCCAGTACTTC. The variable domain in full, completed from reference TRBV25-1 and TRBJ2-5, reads EADIYQTPRYLVIGTGKKITLECSQTMGHDKMYWYQQDPGMELHLIHYSYGVNSTEKGDLSSESTVSRIRTEHFPLTLESARPSHTSQYLCASSDPGTGVQETQYFGPGTRLLVL.

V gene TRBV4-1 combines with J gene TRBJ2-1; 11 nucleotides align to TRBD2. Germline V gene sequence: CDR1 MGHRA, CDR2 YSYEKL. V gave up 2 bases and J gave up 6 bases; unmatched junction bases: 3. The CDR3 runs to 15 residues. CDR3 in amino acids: CASSQTSGSINEQFF. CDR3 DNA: TGCGCCAGCAGCCAAACTAGCGGGAGTATCAATGAGCAGTTCTTC.

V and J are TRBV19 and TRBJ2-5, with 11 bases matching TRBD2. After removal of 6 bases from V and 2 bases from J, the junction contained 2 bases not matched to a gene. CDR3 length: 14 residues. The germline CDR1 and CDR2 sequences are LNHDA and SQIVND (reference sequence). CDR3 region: CASRGLAEQETQYF. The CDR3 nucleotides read TGTGCCAGTAGGGGACTAGCGGAACAAGAGACCCAGTACTTC.

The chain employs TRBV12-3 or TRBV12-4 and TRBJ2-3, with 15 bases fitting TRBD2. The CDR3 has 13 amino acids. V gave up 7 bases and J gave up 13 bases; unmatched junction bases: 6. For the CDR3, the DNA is TGTGCCAGCACCGGACTAGCGGGAGGGCAGGAGTATTTT. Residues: CASTGLAGGQEYF.

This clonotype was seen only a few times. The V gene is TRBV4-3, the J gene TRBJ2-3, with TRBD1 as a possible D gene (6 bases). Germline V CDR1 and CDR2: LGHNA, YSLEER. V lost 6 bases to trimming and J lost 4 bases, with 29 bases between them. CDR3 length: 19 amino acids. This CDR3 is CASSSDRPVVGSGADTQYF. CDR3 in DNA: TGCGCCAGCAGTTCGGATCGCCCGGTCGTCGGGTCAGGGGCAGATACGCAGTATTTT.